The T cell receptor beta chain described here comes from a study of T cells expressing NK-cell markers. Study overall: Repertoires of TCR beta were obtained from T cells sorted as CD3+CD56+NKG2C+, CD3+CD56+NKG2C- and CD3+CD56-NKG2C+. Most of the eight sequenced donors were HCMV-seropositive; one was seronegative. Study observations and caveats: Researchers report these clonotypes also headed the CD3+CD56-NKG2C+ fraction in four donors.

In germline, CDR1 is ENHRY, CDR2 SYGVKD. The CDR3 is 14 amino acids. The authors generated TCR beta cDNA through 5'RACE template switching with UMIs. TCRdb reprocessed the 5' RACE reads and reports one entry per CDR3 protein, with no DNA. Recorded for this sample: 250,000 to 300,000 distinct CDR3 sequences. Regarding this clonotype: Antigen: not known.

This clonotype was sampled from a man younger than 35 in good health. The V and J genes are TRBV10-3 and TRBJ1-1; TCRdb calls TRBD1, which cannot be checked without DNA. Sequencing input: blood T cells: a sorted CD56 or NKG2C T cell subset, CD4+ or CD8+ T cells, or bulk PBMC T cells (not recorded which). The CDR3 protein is CAISSGRMNTEAFF.